This TCR beta chain was sequenced during a study of T cells in Graves' hyperthyroidism and ophthalmopathy (dated by TCRdb to 2018 to 2020). Describing the broader study: Peripheral blood samples were taken at initial diagnosis, before any treatment was given. To identify distinguishing TCR V-J signatures, a discovery cohort of about 100 patients was used, comprising some 43 with Graves' ophthalmopathy and around 60 with stable Graves' hyperthyroidism. Whether ophthalmopathy could be predicted prospectively was tested in an independent validation cohort made up of approximately 19 hyperthyroidism patients plus 17 patients who later progressed to ophthalmopathy. The roughly 100 discovery patients were divided at random into training and test sets in a 7:3 ratio. The study also compared thyroid tissue and blood T-cell repertoires from roughly 6 Graves' hyperthyroidism patients. Once sampling was done, hyperthyroidism patients were given methimazole at a starting dose of 30 mg daily, whereas ophthalmopathy patients were given high-dose intravenous methylprednisolone. According to the paper, TCR Vbeta CDR3 sequencing was carried out on about 140 peripheral blood samples, which came from 40 to 45 ophthalmopathy, 80 or so hyperthyroidism and about 17 progressor patients. Summary of the overall study and its limitations: In validation, progression to ophthalmopathy was predicted by the model with 70.59% sensitivity and about 72% specificity, a median of around 6.5 months before onset. A model built on a 13 V-J signature distinguished ophthalmopathy from stable hyperthyroidism, reaching around 87% sensitivity and around 81% specificity in cross-validation and 80%/75% in testing. No statistical method was used to fix the sample size in advance, and group allocation was not hidden from the investigators. Blood samples also contained most of the expanded thyroid clonotypes (frequency above 0.001), which suggests that blood repertoires may reflect thyroid immune responses.

A patient counted as having stable Graves' hyperthyroidism if no progression to ophthalmopathy occurred over 18 months of follow-up. Hyperthyroidism patients were newly diagnosed, with disease duration under 2 months, and aged 18 to 65 years. Patients with uncontrolled infections, other autoimmune diseases, pregnancy or lactation were excluded. Diagnoses were based on clinical symptoms, serum thyroxine and TRAb, thyroid ultrasound and orbital computed tomography. PBMCs were separated from 7.5 to 10 ml of fresh peripheral blood using Ficoll-Paque density gradient centrifugation. Total RNA was extracted using Trizol reagent, and RNA quality was assessed on an Agilent 2100 Bioanalyzer. The CDR3 covers 15 residues, taking in both the cysteine and the phenylalanine. This entry keeps only the CDR3 DNA: 45 bases, framed from base 1. Relative to germline, V is missing 5 bases and J is missing 2 bases, with 7 bases of the junction outside any gene match. CDR1 and CDR2 were assigned from the germline V gene as SGHNT and YENEEA.

With regard to this clonotype: It has no known antigen specificity. Base qualities are missing; no much larger clone stands one base away.

The TCR beta CDR3 regions were amplified from RNA transcripts. A first-round RT-PCR of the TCR CDR3 used the HTBI primer set with the Qiagen OneStep RT-PCR kit. Libraries were constructed in a second round of multiplex PCR, after which size selection and purification were performed. Sequencing of the libraries was done on an Illumina HiSeq2000 using paired-end 100 bp reads. In the source study's methods: SOAPnuke was used to process the raw data, removing reads that contained adapters or uncalled bases, had a mean Phred below 15, or lacked an exact match to the constant primer or identifier. High-quality paired reads were merged with COPE v1.2.5, and unique nucleotide sequences were defined as clonotypes. MiTCR v1.1 was used to align clonotypes to the IMGT TRBV, TRBD and TRBJ reference segments. The analysis included only V-J combinations with a frequency above 0.0001, which together covered over 98% of the repertoires. A TCS score was defined as the ratio of F50 (clonal expansion) to E x V (chaos), with BLOSUM62-based TCRdist applied between CDR3 peptides within each V-J. Welch's t-statistics and random forest reduced fewer than 600 V-J features to roughly 13, which were used in a naive Bayes classifier (R e1071). TCRdb handled the public reads itself, with Q25 trimming in fastp and clone calling in MiXCR, and kept productive beta chains. Identical CDR3 protein sequences are pooled into one entry, listed with their most common genes and DNA. These V and J calls are TCRdb output, not the study's own analysis. The sample has about 560,000 distinct CDR3 sequences on record, 15% to 19% of them singletons. 7.3% of the sample is held by the ten biggest clonotypes.

This receptor was obtained from a woman in her twenties or thirties with Graves' hyperthyroidism. The sequence links TRBV11-3 to TRBJ2-7; 9 middle bases align to TRBD2. The sample comprised blood. The nucleotide sequence reads TGTGCCAGCAGCAGGGCTAGCGGGGCAACCTACGAGCAGTACTTC. It encodes CASSRASGATYEQYF.